The clone carrying this T cell receptor beta chain is a singleton in its sample. The data were obtained in a study of blood T cells in healthy people across ages. The authors ran a second PCR of 7 to 11 cycles using a sample-barcoded 5' primer and a J-beta primer mix. Every single cDNA molecule received a tag from a template-switch adaptor with 12 random nucleotides. One entry per CDR3 protein results from TCRdb running MiXCR on the 5' RACE reads. The table lists some 700,000 distinct CDR3 sequences, 35% to 45% of them singletons, with approximately 22% in the top ten. This CDR3 contains 14 residues. CDR1 is KGHSH and CDR2 is LQKENI in the germline V gene. Trimming left V 0 bases short and J 3 bases short, with 9 bases between.

This TCR was recovered from a woman aged 55-75 years in good health. The specimen sequenced was blood. This rearrangement joins TRBV18 to TRBJ2-7; the D is unclear. CDR3: CASSPPSTGYEQYF. The CDR3 DNA reads as TGTGCCAGCTCACCACCCTCTACTGGCTACGAGCAGTACTTC.